The 14 T cell receptor beta chains below all came from one sample that was sequenced in a study of T-cell reconstitution after alpha-beta-depleted transplantation in children. Unique molecular identifiers featured in how the TCRbeta library was prepared. TCRdb itself ran the PCR reads through MiXCR, one entry per CDR3 protein. The sample records around 120,000 distinct CDR3 sequences, more than 20% being singletons. The sequencing used PBMCs, mostly from graft donor cells, collected 180 days after TCRalphabeta/CD19-depleted stem cell transplant. The receptor source for this set is a male patient aged 2-15 years who had a stem cell transplant for chronic granulomatous disease, so the T cells may come from the graft donor.

The rearrangement uses TRBV20-1 and TRBJ2-3, with D perhaps matching TRBD1 or TRBD2 (5 bases each). Between the trimmed V and J ends, which lost 3 bases and 8 bases, there was a span of 15 bases. Germline assignment: CDR1 DFQATT and CDR2 SNEGSKA (reference sequence). The CDR3 runs to 13 residues. This CDR3 is CSASPWGLGTQYF. The CDR3 nucleotides are TGCAGTGCTAGTCCGTGGGGGTTGGGTACGCAGTATTTT.

Ten or more counts support this clonotype. The V gene is TRBV12-3 or TRBV12-4, the J gene TRBJ1-5; TRBD1 matches at 8 bases. This CDR3 comprises 16 residues. V trimming: 3 bases; J trimming: 2 bases; junction bases outside the gene matches: 6. CDR3 residues: CASSLRQGLGNQPQHF. CDR3 DNA: TGTGCCAGCAGTTTGCGACAGGGGCTTGGCAATCAGCCCCAGCATTTT.

This clonotype was counted between two and nine times. The J gene is TRBJ2-5, the V gene TRBV25-1; the D gene is possibly TRBD1 (5 bases). Germline V gene lookup returns CDR1 MGHDK and CDR2 SYGVNS. The V gene lost 5 bases and the J gene lost 7 bases, with 14 bases spanning the gap. The CDR3 has 13 amino acids. Written as DNA, the CDR3 is TGTGCCAGCAGTAGCCCAGGGTTCGTGACCCAGTACTTC. It yields the protein CASSSPGFVTQYF.

This clonotype was counted many times. The rearrangement links TRBV7-2 to TRBJ2-3, with D tentatively TRBD1 (6 bases). The CDR3 spans 15 residues. Germline V CDR1 and CDR2: SGHTA, FQGNSA. Trimming left V 2 bases short and J 5 bases short, with 14 bases between. The CDR3 reads CASSLSQGIGDTQYF. The CDR3 nucleotides are TGTGCCAGCAGCTTAAGCCAGGGGATCGGAGATACGCAGTATTTT.

This clonotype was observed at least ten times. The CDR3 region has the DNA TGCAGCGTTGTACTTAGCGGGGGGGGTCAGTTCTTC. Its protein product is CSVVLSGGGQFF. The chain links TRBV29-1 to TRBJ2-1, with TRBD2 matching over 11 bases. With V trimmed by 4 bases and J by 13 bases, 6 bases remained unmatched. Germline V gene lookup returns CDR1 SQVTM and CDR2 ANQGSEA. This CDR3 has 12 residues.

The chain employs TRBV4-2 and TRBJ2-3; D remains ambiguous. V was shortened by 1 base and J by 1 base, with 9 bases between the two germline ends. The CDR3 has 15 residues. CDR1 and CDR2 (germline): LGHNA, YNFKEQ. The DNA of the CDR3 is TGTGCCAGCAGCCAAGGGCTACTCTGCACAGATACGCAGTATTTT. Protein: CASSQGLLCTDTQYF.

There are many counts of this clonotype. V gene TRBV20-1 combines with J gene TRBJ2-1; the match to TRBD2 covers 7 bases. CDR3 size: 15 residues. Per germline, CDR1 DFQATT and CDR2 SNEGSKA (reference sequence). V lost 3 bases to trimming and J lost 5 bases; unmatched junction nucleotides: 10. The CDR3 sequence is CSASFAGVFHNEQFF. CDR3 nucleotide sequence: TGCAGTGCTAGTTTCGCGGGAGTATTCCACAATGAGCAGTTCTTC.

This clonotype showed up just a few times. V usage is TRBV4-3 and J usage is TRBJ2-2; unclear D gene. V was shortened by 1 base and J by 8 bases, with 8 bases between the two germline ends. Per the germline V gene, CDR1 is LGHNA and CDR2 is YSLEER. The CDR3 runs to 13 residues. The CDR3 here is CASSQVADGELFF. CDR3 nucleotide sequence: TGCGCCAGCAGCCAAGTAGCAGATGGGGAGCTGTTTTTT.

The rearrangement joins TRBV7-9 to TRBJ2-5; D is unclear. Trimming removed 5 bases at V and 4 bases at J, with 14 bases between. Germline V gives CDR1 SEHNR, CDR2 FQNEAQ (reference sequence). This CDR3 region has 14 residues. CDR3 loop: CASSKERVSETQYF. CDR3 DNA: TGTGCCAGCAGCAAGGAACGCGTTTCAGAGACCCAGTACTTC.

The chain has TRBV15 and TRBJ2-1; D gene unclear. CDR3 size: 13 residues. V shed 4 bases and J shed 2 bases, with 6 bases lying between them. CDR1 LNHNV and CDR2 YYDKDF come from the germline V gene (reference sequence). CDR3 residues: CATSTLAYNEQFF. The CDR3 DNA follows: TGTGCCACCAGCACCTTAGCCTACAATGAGCAGTTCTTC.

There are a few counts of this clonotype. This sequence joins TRBV4-3 and TRBJ2-1; D could derive from TRBD1 or TRBD2 (5 bases each). CDR3 length equals 16 residues. CDR1 and CDR2 (germline): LGHNA, YSLEER. Trimming left V 1 base short and J 2 bases short, with 12 bases between. The CDR3 loop is CASSQVTGTTYNEQFF. The CDR3 DNA reads as TGCGCCAGCAGCCAAGTGACCGGGACGACCTACAATGAGCAGTTCTTC.

This clonotype showed up just a few times. This sequence joins TRBV5-1 and TRBJ2-7; TRBD1 matches at 11 bases. Per germline, CDR1 SGHRS and CDR2 YFSETQ. J lost 5 bases, V lost 3 bases, and 4 bases had no gene match. The CDR3 contains 14 residues. In DNA form, the CDR3 reads TGCGCCAGCAGCTGGACAGGGGGCTACGACGAGCAGTACTTC. Translated, it gives CASSWTGGYDEQYF.

This chain links TRBV29-1 with TRBJ2-6; no definite D call. Germline assignment: CDR1 SQVTM and CDR2 ANQGSEA. Trimming shortened V by 5 bases and J by 0 bases, and 5 bases separated the two germline ends. The CDR3 totals 13 residues. The CDR3 protein is CSVKDSGANVLTF. CDR3 DNA: TGCAGCGTTAAGGACTCTGGGGCCAACGTCCTGACTTTC.

This clonotype occurred many times. The chain is built from TRBV20-1 and TRBJ2-7; D tentatively fits TRBD1 or TRBD2 (6 bases each). This CDR3 contains 12 residues. Between the trimmed V and J ends, which lost 6 bases and 3 bases, there was a span of 12 bases. The germline CDR1 and CDR2 sequences are DFQATT and SNEGSKA (reference sequence). The CDR3 nucleotides read TGCAGTGCCCATGGAGGGGGCTACGAGCAGTACTTC. Translated, it gives CSAHGGGYEQYF.